This T cell receptor (beta chain) was retrieved from a study of graft-versus-host responses after intestinal transplantation. Overall study: Multivisceral, liver-intestinal, or isolated intestinal transplants were given to recipients. Tacrolimus and steroids were given for two to three years to all recipients after anti-thymocyte globulin induction. Study-level findings and limits: Individuals carrying graft-donor T cell macrochimerism showed high graft-versus-host to host-versus-graft clonal ratios in allografts.

The CDR3 has 17 amino acids. Trimming stripped 0 bases from V and 0 bases from J, with 12 bases between. CDR1 SGDLS and CDR2 YYNGEE come from the germline V gene. Libraries were prepared by immunoSEQ multiplex PCR; TCRdb keeps only in-frame clonotypes and omits some of them. The sample records roughly 36,000 clones, around 83% being singletons. In regard to this clone: What it binds is unknown.

The clonotype was recovered from a human patient who received an intestinal transplant, so some T cells may come from the graft donor. The specimen comprised PBMCs, sampled more than 950 days after transplant. J is TRBJ2-2 and V is TRBV9; D ambiguous. CDR3 bases: TGTGCCAGCAGCGTAGCTGTCACGCGGACGAACACCGGGGAGCTGTTTTTT. It specifies CASSVAVTRTNTGELFF.